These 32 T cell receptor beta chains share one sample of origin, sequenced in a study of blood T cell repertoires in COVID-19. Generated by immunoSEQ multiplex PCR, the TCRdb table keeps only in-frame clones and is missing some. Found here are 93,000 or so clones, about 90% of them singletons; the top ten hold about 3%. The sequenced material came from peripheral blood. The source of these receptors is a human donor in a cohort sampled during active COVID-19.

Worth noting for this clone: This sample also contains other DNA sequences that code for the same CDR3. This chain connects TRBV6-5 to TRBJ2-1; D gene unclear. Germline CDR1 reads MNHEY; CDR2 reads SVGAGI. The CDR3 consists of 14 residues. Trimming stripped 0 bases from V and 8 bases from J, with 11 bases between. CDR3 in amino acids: CASSYSGSGDEQFF. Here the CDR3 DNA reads TGTGCCAGCAGTTACTCAGGCTCGGGTGATGAGCAGTTCTTC.

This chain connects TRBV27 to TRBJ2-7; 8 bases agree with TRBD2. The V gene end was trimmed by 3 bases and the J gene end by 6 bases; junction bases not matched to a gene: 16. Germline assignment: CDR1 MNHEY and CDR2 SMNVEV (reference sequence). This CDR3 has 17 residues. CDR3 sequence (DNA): TGTGCCAGCAGTTTTCCCCCGGGAGGGGCGGGGGGCGCCGAGCAGTACTTC. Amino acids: CASSFPPGGAGGAEQYF.

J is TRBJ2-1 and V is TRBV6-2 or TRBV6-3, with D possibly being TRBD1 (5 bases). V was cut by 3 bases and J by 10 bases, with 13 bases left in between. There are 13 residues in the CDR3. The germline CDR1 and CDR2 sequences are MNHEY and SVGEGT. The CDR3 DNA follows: TGTGCCAGCAGTTATATAGGGGCGCGGGAGCAGTTCTTC. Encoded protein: CASSYIGAREQFF.

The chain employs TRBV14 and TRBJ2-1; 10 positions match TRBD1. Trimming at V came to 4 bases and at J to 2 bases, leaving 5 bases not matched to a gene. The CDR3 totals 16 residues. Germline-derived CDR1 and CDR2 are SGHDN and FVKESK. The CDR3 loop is CASSRPGTGAYNEQFF. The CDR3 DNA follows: TGTGCCAGCAGCCGACCCGGGACAGGGGCCTACAATGAGCAGTTCTTC.

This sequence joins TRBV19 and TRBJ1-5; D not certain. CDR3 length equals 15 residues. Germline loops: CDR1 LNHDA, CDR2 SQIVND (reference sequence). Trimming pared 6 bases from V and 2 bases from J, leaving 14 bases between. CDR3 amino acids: CASSPRRAGNQPQHF. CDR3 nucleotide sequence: TGTGCCAGTAGCCCCCGGAGGGCAGGCAATCAGCCCCAGCATTTT.

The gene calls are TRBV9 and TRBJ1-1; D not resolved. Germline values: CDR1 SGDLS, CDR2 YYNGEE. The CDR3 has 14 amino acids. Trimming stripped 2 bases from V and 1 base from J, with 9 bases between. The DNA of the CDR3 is TGTGCCAGCAGCGTTAGGGAGCAGAACACTGAAGCTTTCTTT. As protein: CASSVREQNTEAFF.

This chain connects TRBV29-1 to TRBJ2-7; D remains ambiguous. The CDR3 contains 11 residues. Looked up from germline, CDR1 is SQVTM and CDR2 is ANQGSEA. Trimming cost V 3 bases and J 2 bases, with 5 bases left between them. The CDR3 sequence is CSVEATYEQYF. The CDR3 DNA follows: TGCAGCGTTGAGGCAACCTACGAGCAGTACTTC.

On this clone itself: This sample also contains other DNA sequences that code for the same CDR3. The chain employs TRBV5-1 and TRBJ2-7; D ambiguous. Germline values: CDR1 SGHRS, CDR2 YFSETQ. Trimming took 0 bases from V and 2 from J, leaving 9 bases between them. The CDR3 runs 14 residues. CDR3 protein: CASSLVREPYEQYF. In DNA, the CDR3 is TGCGCCAGCAGCTTGGTTCGAGAGCCCTACGAGCAGTACTTC.

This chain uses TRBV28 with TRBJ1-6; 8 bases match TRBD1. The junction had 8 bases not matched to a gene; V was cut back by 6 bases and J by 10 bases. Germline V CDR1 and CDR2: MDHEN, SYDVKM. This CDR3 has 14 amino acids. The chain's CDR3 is CASRTDRVGSPLHF. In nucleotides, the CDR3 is TGTGCCAGCAGGACGGACAGGGTTGGCTCACCCCTCCACTTT.

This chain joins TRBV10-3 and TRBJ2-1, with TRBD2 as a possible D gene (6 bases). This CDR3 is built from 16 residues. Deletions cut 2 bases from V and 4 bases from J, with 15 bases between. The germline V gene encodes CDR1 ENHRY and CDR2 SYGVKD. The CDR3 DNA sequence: TGTGCCATCAGTGAGGGCACCCCGGGGGAATACAATGAGCAGTTCTTC. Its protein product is CAISEGTPGEYNEQFF.

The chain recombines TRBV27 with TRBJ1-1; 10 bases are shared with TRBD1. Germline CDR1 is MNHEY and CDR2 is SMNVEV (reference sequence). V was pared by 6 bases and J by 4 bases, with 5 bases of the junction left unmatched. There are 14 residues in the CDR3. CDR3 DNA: TGTGCCAGCAGGACAGGGGGCAGGAGCACTGAAGCTTTCTTT. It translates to CASRTGGRSTEAFF.

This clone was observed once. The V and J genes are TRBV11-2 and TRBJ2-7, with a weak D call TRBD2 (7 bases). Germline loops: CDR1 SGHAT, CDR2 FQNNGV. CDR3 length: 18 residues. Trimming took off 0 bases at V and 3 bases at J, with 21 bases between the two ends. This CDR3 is CASSLDRGLRGSFYEQYF. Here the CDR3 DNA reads TGTGCCAGCAGCTTAGATAGGGGGTTACGCGGGAGCTTCTACGAGCAGTACTTC.

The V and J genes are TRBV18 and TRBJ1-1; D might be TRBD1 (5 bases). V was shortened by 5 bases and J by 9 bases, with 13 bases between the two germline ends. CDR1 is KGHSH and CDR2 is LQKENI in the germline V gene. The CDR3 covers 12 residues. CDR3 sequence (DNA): TGTGCCAGCTCAAGGGGACTCCAGCAAGCTTTCTTT. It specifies CASSRGLQQAFF.

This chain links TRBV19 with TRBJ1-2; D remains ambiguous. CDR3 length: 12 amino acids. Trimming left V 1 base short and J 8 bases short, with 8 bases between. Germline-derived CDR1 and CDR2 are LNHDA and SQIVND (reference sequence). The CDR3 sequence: CASSIGSIGYTF. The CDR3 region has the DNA TGTGCCAGTAGTATAGGCAGTATCGGCTACACCTTC.

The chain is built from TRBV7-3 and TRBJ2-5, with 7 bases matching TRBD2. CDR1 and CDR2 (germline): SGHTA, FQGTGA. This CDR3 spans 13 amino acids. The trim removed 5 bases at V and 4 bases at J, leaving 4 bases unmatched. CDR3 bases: TGTGCCAGCAGCCCCCCGGGGGGAGAGACCCAGTACTTC. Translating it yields CASSPPGGETQYF.

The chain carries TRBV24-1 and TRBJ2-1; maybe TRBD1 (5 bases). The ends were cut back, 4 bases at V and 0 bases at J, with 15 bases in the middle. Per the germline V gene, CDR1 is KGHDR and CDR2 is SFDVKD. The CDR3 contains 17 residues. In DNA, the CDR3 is TGTGCCACCAGTGACAGGGATTCTTTCATCTCCTACAATGAGCAGTTCTTC. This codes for CATSDRDSFISYNEQFF.

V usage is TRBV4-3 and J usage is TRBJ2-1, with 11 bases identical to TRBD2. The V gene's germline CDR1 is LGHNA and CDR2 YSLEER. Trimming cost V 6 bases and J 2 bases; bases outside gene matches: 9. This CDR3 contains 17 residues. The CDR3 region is CASRGDGTSGPYNEQFF. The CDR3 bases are TGCGCCAGCAGGGGGGACGGGACTAGCGGTCCCTACAATGAGCAGTTCTTC.

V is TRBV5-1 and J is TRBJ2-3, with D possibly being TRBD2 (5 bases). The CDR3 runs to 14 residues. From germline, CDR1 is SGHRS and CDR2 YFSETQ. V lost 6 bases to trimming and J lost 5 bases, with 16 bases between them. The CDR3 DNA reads TGCGCCAGCACTCTGGGAGCTGCTGAAGATACGCAGTATTTT. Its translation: CASTLGAAEDTQYF.

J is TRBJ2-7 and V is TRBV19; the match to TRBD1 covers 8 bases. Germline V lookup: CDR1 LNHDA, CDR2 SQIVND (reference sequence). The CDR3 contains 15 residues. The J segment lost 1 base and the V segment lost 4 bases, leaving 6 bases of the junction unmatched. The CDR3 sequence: CASSTQRDRSYEQYF. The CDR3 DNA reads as TGTGCCAGTAGTACCCAAAGGGACAGGTCCTACGAGCAGTACTTC.

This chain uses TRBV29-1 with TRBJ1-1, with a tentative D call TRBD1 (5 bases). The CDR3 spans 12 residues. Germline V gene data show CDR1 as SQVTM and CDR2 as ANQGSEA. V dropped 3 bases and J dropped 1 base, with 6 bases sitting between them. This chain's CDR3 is CSVDDRNTEAFF. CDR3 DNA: TGCAGCGTTGACGACAGGAACACTGAAGCTTTCTTT.

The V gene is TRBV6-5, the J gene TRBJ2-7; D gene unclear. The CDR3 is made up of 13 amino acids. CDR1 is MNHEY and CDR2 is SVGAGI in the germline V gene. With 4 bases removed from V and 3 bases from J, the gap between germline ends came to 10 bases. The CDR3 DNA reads TGTGCCAGCAGTTCCCCCCCCCTCTACGAGCAGTACTTC. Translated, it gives CASSSPPLYEQYF.

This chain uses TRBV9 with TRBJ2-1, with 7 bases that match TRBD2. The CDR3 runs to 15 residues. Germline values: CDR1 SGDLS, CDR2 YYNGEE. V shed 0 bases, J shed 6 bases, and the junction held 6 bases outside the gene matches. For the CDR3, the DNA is TGTGCCAGCAGCGTAGCTAGCGGAACCGGCAATGAGCAGTTCTTC. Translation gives CASSVASGTGNEQFF.

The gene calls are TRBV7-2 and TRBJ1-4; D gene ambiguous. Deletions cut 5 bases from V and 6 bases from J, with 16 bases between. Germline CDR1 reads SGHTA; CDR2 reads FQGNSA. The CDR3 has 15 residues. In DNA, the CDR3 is TGTGCCAGCAGCCTCTGGAGGAATCGGGATGAAAAACTGTTTTTT. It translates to CASSLWRNRDEKLFF.

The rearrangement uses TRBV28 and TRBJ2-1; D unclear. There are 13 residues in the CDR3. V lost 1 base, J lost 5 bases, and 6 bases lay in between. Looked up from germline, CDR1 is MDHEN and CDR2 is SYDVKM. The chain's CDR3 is CASSLYSDNEQFF. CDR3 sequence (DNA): TGTGCCAGCAGTTTATACAGTGACAATGAGCAGTTCTTC.

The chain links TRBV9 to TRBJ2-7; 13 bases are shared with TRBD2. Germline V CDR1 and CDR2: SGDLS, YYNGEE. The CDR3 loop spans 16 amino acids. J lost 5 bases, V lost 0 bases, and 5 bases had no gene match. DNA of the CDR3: TGTGCCAGCAGCGTAGACCCCGGACTAGCGGGAGACGAGCAGTACTTC. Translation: CASSVDPGLAGDEQYF.

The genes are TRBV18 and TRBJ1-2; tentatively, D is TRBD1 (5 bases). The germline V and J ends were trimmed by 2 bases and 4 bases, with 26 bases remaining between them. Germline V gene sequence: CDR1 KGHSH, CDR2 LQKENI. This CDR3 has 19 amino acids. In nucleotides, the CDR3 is TGTGCCAGCTCACCATTGATGACCCCCCCAGACAGTGGGGTCTATGGCTACACCTTC. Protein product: CASSPLMTPPDSGVYGYTF.

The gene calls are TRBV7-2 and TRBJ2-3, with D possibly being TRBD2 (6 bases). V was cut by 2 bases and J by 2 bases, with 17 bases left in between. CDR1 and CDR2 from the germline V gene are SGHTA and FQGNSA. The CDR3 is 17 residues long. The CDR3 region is CASSLIGVAAFTDTQYF. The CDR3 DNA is TGTGCCAGCAGCTTAATCGGGGTAGCGGCCTTCACAGATACGCAGTATTTT.

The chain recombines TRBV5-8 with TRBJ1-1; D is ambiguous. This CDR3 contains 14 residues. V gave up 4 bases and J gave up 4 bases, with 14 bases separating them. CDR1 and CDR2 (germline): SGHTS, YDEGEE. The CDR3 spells CASSSRPGSTEAFF. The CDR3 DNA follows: TGTGCCAGCAGCAGCCGACCGGGGAGCACTGAAGCTTTCTTT.

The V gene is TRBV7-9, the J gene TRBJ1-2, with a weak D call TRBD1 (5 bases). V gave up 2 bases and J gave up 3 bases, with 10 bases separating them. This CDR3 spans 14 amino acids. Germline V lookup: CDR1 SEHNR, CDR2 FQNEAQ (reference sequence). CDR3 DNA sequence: TGTGCCAGCAGCTTATCTGGGGCTGACTATGGCTACACCTTC. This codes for CASSLSGADYGYTF.

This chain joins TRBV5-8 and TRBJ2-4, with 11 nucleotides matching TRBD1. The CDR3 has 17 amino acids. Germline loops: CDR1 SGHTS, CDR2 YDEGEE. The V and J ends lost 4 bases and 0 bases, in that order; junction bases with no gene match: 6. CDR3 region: CASSLRTGGQAKNIQYF. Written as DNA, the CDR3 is TGTGCCAGCAGCCTCCGGACAGGGGGCCAAGCCAAAAACATTCAGTACTTC.

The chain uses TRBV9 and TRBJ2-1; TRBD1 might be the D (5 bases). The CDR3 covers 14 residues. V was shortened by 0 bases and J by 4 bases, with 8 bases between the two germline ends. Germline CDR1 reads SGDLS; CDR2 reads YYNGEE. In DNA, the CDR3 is TGTGCCAGCAGCGTAGGACAGAGTTACAATGAGCAGTTCTTC. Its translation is CASSVGQSYNEQFF.

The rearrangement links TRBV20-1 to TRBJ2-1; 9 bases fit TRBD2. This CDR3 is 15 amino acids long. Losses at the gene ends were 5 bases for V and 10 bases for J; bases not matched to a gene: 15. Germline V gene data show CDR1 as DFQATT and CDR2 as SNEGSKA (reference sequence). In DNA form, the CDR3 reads TGCAGTGCTCGTGATTCTTGGCGGGAGGGAGGAGAGCAGTTCTTC. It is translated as CSARDSWREGGEQFF.